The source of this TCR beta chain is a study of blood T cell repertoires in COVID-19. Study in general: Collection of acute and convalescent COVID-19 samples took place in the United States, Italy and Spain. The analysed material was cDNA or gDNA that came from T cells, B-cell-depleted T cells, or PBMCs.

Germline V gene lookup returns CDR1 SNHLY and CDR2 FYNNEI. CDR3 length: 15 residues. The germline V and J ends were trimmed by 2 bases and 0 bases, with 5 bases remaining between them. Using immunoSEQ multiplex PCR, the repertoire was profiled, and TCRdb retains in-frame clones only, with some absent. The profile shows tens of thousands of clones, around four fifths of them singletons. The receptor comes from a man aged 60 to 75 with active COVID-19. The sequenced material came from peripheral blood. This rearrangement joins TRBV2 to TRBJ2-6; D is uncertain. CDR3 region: CASSEYYSGANVLTF. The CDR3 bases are TGTGCCAGCAGTGAATATTACTCTGGGGCCAACGTCCTGACTTTC.